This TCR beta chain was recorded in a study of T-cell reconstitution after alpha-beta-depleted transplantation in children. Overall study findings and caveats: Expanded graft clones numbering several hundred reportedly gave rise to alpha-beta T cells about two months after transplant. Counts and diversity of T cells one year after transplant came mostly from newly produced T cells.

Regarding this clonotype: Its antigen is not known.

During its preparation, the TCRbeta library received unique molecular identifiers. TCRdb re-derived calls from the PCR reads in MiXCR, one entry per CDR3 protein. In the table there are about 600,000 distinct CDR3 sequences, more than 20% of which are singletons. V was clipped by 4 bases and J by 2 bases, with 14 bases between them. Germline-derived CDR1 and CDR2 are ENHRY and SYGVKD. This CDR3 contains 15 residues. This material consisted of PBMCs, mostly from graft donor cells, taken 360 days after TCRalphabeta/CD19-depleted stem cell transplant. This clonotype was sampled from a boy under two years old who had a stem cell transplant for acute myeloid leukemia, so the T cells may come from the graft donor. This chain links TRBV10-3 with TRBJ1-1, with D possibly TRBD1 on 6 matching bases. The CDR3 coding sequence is TGTGCCATCAGTGGTGTACAGGGCAGCAACACTGAAGCTTTCTTT. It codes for CAISGVQGSNTEAFF.